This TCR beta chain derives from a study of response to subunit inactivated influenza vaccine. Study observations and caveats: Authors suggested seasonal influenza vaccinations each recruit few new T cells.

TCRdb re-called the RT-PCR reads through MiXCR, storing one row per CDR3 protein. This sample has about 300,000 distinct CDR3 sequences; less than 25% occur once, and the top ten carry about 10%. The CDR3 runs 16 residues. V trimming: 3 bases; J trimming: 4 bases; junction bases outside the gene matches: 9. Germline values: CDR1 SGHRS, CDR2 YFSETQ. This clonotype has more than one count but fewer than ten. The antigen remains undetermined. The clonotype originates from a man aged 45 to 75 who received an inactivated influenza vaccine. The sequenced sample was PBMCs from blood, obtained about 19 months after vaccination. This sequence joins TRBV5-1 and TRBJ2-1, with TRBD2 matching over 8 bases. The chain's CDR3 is CASSWGGLESYNEQFF. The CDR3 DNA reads TGCGCCAGCAGCTGGGGGGGACTAGAAAGTTACAATGAGCAGTTCTTC.